This TCR beta chain is drawn from a study of blood T cell repertoires in COVID-19. The overall study: COVID-19 samples from acute and convalescent phases originated in the United States, Italy and Spain.

Here immunoSEQ multiplex PCR was the method, and the copy in TCRdb shows in-frame clones only, minus some. The sample lists 160,000 or so clones, approximately 82% occurring once. V shed 2 bases and J shed 6 bases, with 11 bases lying between them. The CDR3 totals 13 residues. Germline lookup yields CDR1 MNHEY and CDR2 SVGAGI. The V gene is TRBV6-5, the J gene TRBJ2-7; D gene unclear. Sequenced material: peripheral blood. The TCR comes from a woman in her 50s with acute or convalescent COVID-19. This chain's CDR3 is CASSYGHRREQYF. CDR3 DNA sequence: TGTGCCAGCAGTTACGGCCACAGACGCGAGCAGTACTTC.